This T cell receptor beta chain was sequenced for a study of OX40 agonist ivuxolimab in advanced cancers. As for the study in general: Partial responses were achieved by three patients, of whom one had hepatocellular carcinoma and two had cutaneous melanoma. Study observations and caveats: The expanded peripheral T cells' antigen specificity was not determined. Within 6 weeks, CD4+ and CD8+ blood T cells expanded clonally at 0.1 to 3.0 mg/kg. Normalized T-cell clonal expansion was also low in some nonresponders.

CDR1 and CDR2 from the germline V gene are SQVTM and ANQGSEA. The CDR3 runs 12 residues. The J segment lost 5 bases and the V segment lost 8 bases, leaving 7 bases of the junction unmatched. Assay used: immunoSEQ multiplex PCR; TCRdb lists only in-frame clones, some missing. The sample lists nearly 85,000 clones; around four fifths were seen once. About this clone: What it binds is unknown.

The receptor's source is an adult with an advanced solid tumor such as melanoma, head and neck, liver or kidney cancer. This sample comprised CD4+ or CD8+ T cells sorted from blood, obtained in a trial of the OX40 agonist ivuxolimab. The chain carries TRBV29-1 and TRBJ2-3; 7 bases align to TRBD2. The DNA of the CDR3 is TGCAGCCTGAGGACTAGTTTAGATACGCAGTATTTT. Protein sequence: CSLRTSLDTQYF.